A selection of T cell receptor beta chains follows, all from one sample in a study of early T cells in non-severe SARS-CoV-2 infection. TCRdb re-called the 5' RACE reads with MiXCR, one entry per CDR3 protein. The repertoire has 85,000 to 90,000 distinct CDR3 sequences, 11% to 15% of them found once; the top ten carry roughly 6%. Sequenced: whole blood. Every receptor here comes from an adult who was a healthcare worker with PCR-confirmed SARS-CoV-2 infection or an uninfected control (not recorded which). Both conserved end residues are part of each CDR3. D genes are given only for firm matches. Clone size, where shown, is once, few, many, or a class for clones that have expanded.

NA	TRBV29-1	few	TRBJ1-5	CSVGSALYQPQHF	TGCAGCGTTGGGAGTGCCCTATATCAGCCCCAGCATTTT
TRBD1	TRBV27	NA	TRBJ1-1	CASSSTGENTEAFF	TGTGCCAGCAGTTCGACAGGGGAAAATACTGAAGCTTTCTTT
NA	TRBV29-1	NA	TRBJ2-1	CSVDLDGRYNEQFF	TGCAGCGTGGACCTGGACGGACGTTACAATGAGCAGTTCTTC
NA	TRBV4-3	NA	TRBJ2-7	CASSQTTGTEQYF	TGCGCCAGCAGCCAAACTACAGGGACCGAGCAGTACTTC
TRBD2	TRBV5-1	few	TRBJ2-3	CASSRGLTSTDTQYF	TGCGCCAGCAGCCGGGGACTAACTAGCACAGATACGCAGTATTTT
NA	TRBV12-3/TRBV12-4	NA	TRBJ2-5	CASSFRDGAGETQYF	TGTGCCAGCAGTTTTAGGGACGGTGCGGGAGAGACCCAGTACTTC
TRBD1	TRBV6-5	NA	TRBJ1-1	CASSRTGLDTEAFF	TGTGCCAGCAGTCGGACAGGTCTAGACACTGAAGCTTTCTTT
TRBD1	TRBV20-1	few	TRBJ2-3	CSARQGTLPTDTQYF	TGCAGTGCGAGACAGGGGACCCTCCCCACAGATACGCAGTATTTT
NA	TRBV9	few	TRBJ1-1	CASSANRQRSNTEAFF	TGTGCCAGCAGCGCCAATCGACAGCGAAGTAACACTGAAGCTTTCTTT
TRBD1	TRBV7-9	NA	TRBJ1-1	CASSLFLGGHTEAFF	TGTGCCAGCAGCCTCTTTTTAGGGGGCCACACTGAAGCTTTCTTT
NA	TRBV6-1	NA	TRBJ1-1	CASTMTATLNTEAFF	TGTGCCAGCACCATGACAGCCACTCTGAACACTGAAGCTTTCTTT
NA	TRBV9	NA	TRBJ2-2	CASSVVTNTGELFF	TGTGCCAGCAGCGTAGTCACGAACACCGGGGAGCTGTTTTTT
NA	TRBV6-5	many	TRBJ1-5	CASRSGLNQPQHF	TGTGCCAGCCGTTCGGGCCTGAATCAGCCCCAGCATTTT
NA	TRBV28	NA	TRBJ1-4	CASSEAGENEKLFF	TGTGCCAGCAGTGAGGCGGGGGAAAACGAAAAACTGTTTTTT
NA	TRBV3-1	few	TRBJ1-5	CASSQSRGRNQPQHF	TGTGCCAGCAGCCAAAGCAGGGGTCGCAATCAGCCCCAGCATTTT
NA	TRBV5-1	NA	TRBJ2-2	CASSLEGVRGANTGELFF	TGCGCCAGCAGCTTGGAGGGTGTCAGGGGCGCTAACACCGGGGAGCTGTTTTTT
NA	TRBV3-2	few	TRBJ2-5	CASSQDFGQETQYF	TGTGCCAGCAGCCAAGATTTCGGCCAAGAGACCCAGTACTTC
NA	TRBV7-9	few	TRBJ2-7	CASSFLPTSQGPHEQYF	TGTGCCAGCAGCTTCTTACCGACTTCCCAGGGCCCCCACGAGCAGTACTTC
TRBD1	TRBV11-3	NA	TRBJ2-3	CASSRGQTPSTDTQYF	TGTGCCAGCAGCAGGGGACAGACTCCGAGCACAGATACGCAGTATTTT
NA	TRBV29-1	NA	TRBJ2-7	CSVKTAVKGEQYF	TGCAGCGTCAAGACGGCAGTAAAGGGCGAGCAGTACTTC
TRBD1	TRBV6-1	few	TRBJ2-1	CASSAGQGNAEQFF	TGTGCCAGCAGTGCGGGACAGGGGAATGCTGAGCAGTTCTTC
NA	TRBV10-3	NA	TRBJ1-6	CAISDRGESAPLHF	TGTGCCATCAGTGATCGAGGGGAATCGGCACCCCTCCACTTT
NA	TRBV6-4	NA	TRBJ1-1	CASSDSSQENTEAFF	TGTGCCAGCAGTGACTCGAGTCAGGAGAACACTGAAGCTTTCTTT
TRBD1	TRBV3-1	NA	TRBJ2-3	CASSQVLGRDRGTDTQYF	TGTGCCAGCAGCCAAGTTCTGGGACGGGACAGGGGCACAGATACGCAGTATTTT
NA	TRBV27	many	TRBJ1-6	CASSQTSGPLYGSPLHF	TGTGCCAGCAGCCAGACCTCCGGACCGTTATATGGTTCACCCCTCCACTTT
NA	TRBV10-3	NA	TRBJ2-7	CAISEHDGGPSTYEQYF	TGTGCCATCAGTGAACATGACGGGGGGCCAAGCACCTACGAGCAGTACTTC
NA	TRBV5-1	NA	TRBJ1-1	CASSLQVMNTEAFF	TGCGCCAGCAGCTTACAGGTTATGAACACTGAAGCTTTCTTT
TRBD1	TRBV29-1	few	TRBJ2-5	CSARQGGQETQYF	TGCAGCGCCAGACAGGGGGGCCAAGAGACCCAGTACTTC
NA	TRBV6-5	NA	TRBJ1-1	CASRRNPTRAGNTEAFF	TGTGCCAGTAGACGAAACCCCACCAGGGCAGGGAACACTGAAGCTTTCTTT
NA	TRBV11-3	NA	TRBJ1-1	CASSLGQASEAFF	TGTGCCAGCAGCTTAGGACAGGCTAGCGAAGCTTTCTTT
TRBD1	TRBV2	NA	TRBJ2-7	CASMPRQGNYEQYF	TGTGCCAGCATGCCCCGACAGGGGAACTACGAGCAGTACTTC
NA	TRBV7-9	once	TRBJ1-5	CASSLAGQAPRMSNQPQHF	TGTGCCAGCAGCTTAGCCGGGCAGGCGCCCCGCATGAGCAATCAGCCCCAGCATTTT
NA	TRBV7-6	few	TRBJ2-2	CASSPERPDRNTGELFF	TGTGCCAGCAGCCCAGAGCGGCCGGACAGAAACACCGGGGAGCTGTTTTTT
NA	TRBV2	few	TRBJ2-3	CASSDPRRGTDTQYF	TGTGCCAGCAGTGACCCCAGAAGGGGCACAGATACGCAGTATTTT
NA	TRBV20-1	few	TRBJ1-6	CSAKSSYNSPLHF	TGCAGTGCTAAAAGCTCCTATAATTCACCCCTCCACTTT
NA	TRBV29-1	NA	TRBJ1-1	CSVGVEAFF	TGCAGCGTCGGGGTAGAAGCTTTCTTT
NA	TRBV6-2/TRBV6-3	NA	TRBJ2-5	CASKTLIQETQYF	TGTGCCAGCAAGACTTTAATACAAGAGACCCAGTACTTC
NA	TRBV10-3	NA	TRBJ2-1	CAISEWHLEQFF	TGTGCCATCAGTGAGTGGCATCTAGAGCAGTTCTTC
TRBD2	TRBV24-1	NA	TRBJ2-1	CATRTSGGANEQFF	TGTGCCACCAGGACTAGCGGGGGGGCCAATGAGCAGTTCTTC